This TCR beta chain was profiled in a study of metastatic and nonmetastatic thyroid tumors (dated by TCRdb to 2020 to 2022). Some background on the complete study: Repertoires were compared across peripheral blood and tumor or nodule tissue samples from malignant and benign thyroid patients.

The cysteine opens and the phenylalanine closes a CDR3 of 15 amino acids. Here the CDR3 DNA is all that survives: 45 bases in frame from base 1. V gives up 5 bases and J gives up 5 bases, and the segment between their germline ends measures 18 bases. There are many counts of this clone. Its antigen target is currently unknown. No qualities accompany the bases; no much larger clone lies one base away. Before undergoing thyroid surgery, none of the patients had been given any kind of treatment. Using T-cell receptor beta sequencing, the study looked back at clinical samples from patients collected from about 2011 to 2019. Library construction relied on PCR. Instrument used: Illumina HiSeq 4000. High-throughput sequencing was used to profile the CDR3 region of the TCR beta-chain in every patient. The original pipeline was this. The researchers built a classifier to tell apart papillary thyroid cancer patients with distant metastasis, based on CDR3 differences among clinicopathological groups. To measure repertoire diversity the researchers used the Shannon index, while the Morisita-Horn index served to gauge how similar the tumor and blood repertoires were. TCRdb reworked the public reads: Q25 trimming with fastp, MiXCR clone assembly, productive beta chains retained. The V and J calls were determined by TCRdb, not by the authors. Here the sample has fewer than 40,000 clones; over 15% occur a single time. The ten largest clones take up around 3.3% of the sample.

Broader findings and caveats from the paper: In both blood and tumor samples, TCR beta diversity was reported to be significantly higher in malignant tumors than in benign nodules.

The TCR sequence derives from a female donor with papillary thyroid cancer or a benign thyroid nodule (not recorded which). Some clones in this sample may be carry-over from other donors' samples. Sequencing was performed on blood. Rearrangement joined TRBV12-3 or TRBV12-4 to TRBJ2-5; TRBD1 is perhaps the D gene, given 6 matching bases. The DNA sequence follows: TGTGCCAGCAGTGACCCCCCCAGGGGAGTGGAGACCCAGTACTTC. The translation is CASSDPPRGVETQYF.